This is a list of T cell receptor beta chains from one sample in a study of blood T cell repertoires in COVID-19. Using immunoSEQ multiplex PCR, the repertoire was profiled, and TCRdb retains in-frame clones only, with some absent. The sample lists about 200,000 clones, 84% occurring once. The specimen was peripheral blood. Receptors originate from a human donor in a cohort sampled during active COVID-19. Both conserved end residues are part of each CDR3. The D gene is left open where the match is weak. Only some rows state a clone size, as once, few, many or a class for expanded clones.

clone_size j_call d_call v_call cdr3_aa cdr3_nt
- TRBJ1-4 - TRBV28 CASRTGLANEKLFF TGTGCCAGCAGGACAGGTTTAGCTAATGAAAAACTGTTTTTT
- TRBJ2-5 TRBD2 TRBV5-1 CASSLGGSQPRETQYF TGCGCCAGCAGCTTGGGCGGGAGCCAGCCACGGGAGACCCAGTACTTC
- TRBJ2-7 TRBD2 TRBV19 CASSLAGEQYF TGTGCCAGTTCCCTAGCGGGCGAGCAGTACTTC
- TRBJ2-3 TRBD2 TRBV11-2 CASSSLAGGEASDTQYF TGTGCCAGCAGCTCCTTAGCGGGAGGAGAGGCTTCAGATACGCAGTATTTT
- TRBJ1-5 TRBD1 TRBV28 CASSLGTASNQPQHF TGTGCCAGCAGTTTAGGGACAGCTTCCAATCAGCCCCAGCATTTT
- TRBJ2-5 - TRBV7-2 CASSFKRETQYF TGTGCCAGCAGCTTTAAGCGGGAGACCCAGTACTTC
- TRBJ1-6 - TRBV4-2 CASSQEVRGSSPLHF TGTGCCAGCAGCCAAGAGGTCAGAGGGAGTTCACCCCTCCACTTT
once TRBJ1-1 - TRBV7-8 CASSPGFLWTEAFF TGTGCCAGCAGCCCGGGGTTTTTGTGGACTGAAGCTTTCTTT
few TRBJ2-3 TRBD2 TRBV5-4 CASSLARGADTQYF TGTGCCAGCAGCCTCGCGCGGGGGGCAGATACGCAGTATTTT
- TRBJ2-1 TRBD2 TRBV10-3 CAISENSGSSYNEQFF TGTGCCATCAGTGAAAATAGCGGGAGTTCCTACAATGAGCAGTTCTTC
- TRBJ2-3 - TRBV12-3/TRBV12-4 CASSLGPLDTQYF TGTGCCAGCAGTTTAGGGCCCCTAGATACGCAGTATTTT
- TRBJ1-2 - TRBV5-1 CASSLQAEGYTF TGCGCCAGCAGCTTACAGGCTGAAGGCTACACCTTC
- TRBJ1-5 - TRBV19 CASSIRTFYQPQHF TGTGCCAGTAGTATAAGGACATTTTATCAGCCCCAGCATTTT
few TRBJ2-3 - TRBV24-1 CATSVQGWGDTQYF TGTGCCACCAGTGTACAGGGATGGGGAGATACGCAGTATTTT
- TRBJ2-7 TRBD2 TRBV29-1 CSVRSGTSVVGEQYF TGCAGCGTCAGATCCGGGACTAGCGTAGTCGGCGAGCAGTACTTC
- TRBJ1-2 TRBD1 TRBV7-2 CASSLGGQGSGYTF TGTGCCAGCAGCTTAGGGGGACAGGGGTCTGGCTACACCTTC
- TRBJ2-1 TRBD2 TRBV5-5 CASSWGGGKEQFF TGTGCCAGCAGCTGGGGGGGAGGAAAGGAGCAGTTCTTC
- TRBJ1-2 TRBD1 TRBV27 CASSWGQGLGYTF TGTGCCAGCAGTTGGGGACAGGGGCTCGGCTACACCTTC
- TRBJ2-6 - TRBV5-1 CASSLWAGRSGANVLTF TGCGCCAGCAGCTTATGGGCGGGACGCTCTGGGGCCAACGTCCTGACTTTC
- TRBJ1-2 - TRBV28 CASRIPGTTNGYTF TGTGCCAGCAGGATCCCCGGGACAACAAATGGCTACACCTTC